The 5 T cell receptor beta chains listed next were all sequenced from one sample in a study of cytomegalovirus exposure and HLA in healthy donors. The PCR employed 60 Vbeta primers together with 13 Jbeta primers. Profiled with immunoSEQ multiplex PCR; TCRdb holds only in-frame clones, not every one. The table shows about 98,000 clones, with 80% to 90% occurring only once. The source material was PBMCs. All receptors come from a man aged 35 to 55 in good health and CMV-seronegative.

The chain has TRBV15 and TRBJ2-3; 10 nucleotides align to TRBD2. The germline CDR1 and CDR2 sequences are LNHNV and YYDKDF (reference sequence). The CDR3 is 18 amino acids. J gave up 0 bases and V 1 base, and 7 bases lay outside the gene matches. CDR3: CATSRVLAGDASTDTQYF. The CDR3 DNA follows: TGTGCCACCAGCAGAGTTCTAGCGGGGGATGCTAGCACAGATACGCAGTATTTT.

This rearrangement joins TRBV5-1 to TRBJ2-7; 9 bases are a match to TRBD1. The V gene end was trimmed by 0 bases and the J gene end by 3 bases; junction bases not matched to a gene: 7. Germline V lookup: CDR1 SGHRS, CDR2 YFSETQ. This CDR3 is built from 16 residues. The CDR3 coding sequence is TGCGCCAGCAGCTTGGACGGTGGGGACAGGGTCTACGAGCAGTACTTC. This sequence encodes CASSLDGGDRVYEQYF.

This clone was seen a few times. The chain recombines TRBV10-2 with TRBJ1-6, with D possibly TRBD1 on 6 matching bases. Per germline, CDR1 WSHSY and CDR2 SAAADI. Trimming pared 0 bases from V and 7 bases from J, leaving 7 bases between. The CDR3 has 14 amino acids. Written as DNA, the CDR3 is TGCGCCAGCAGTGAGTCTAGGGGGAATTCACCCCTCCACTTT. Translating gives CASSESRGNSPLHF.

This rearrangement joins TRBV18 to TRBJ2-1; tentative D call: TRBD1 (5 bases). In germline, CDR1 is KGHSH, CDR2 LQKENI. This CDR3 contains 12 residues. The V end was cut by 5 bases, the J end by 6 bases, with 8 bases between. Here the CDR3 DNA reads TGTGCCAGCTCAGGCAGGGCCAATGAGCAGTTCTTC. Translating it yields CASSGRANEQFF.

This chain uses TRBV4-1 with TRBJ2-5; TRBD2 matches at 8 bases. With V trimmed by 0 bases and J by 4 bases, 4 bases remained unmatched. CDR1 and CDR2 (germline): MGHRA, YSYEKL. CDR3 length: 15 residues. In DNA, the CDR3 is TGCGCCAGCAGCCAAGACCAACGGGGGGGAGAGACCCAGTACTTC. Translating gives CASSQDQRGGETQYF.